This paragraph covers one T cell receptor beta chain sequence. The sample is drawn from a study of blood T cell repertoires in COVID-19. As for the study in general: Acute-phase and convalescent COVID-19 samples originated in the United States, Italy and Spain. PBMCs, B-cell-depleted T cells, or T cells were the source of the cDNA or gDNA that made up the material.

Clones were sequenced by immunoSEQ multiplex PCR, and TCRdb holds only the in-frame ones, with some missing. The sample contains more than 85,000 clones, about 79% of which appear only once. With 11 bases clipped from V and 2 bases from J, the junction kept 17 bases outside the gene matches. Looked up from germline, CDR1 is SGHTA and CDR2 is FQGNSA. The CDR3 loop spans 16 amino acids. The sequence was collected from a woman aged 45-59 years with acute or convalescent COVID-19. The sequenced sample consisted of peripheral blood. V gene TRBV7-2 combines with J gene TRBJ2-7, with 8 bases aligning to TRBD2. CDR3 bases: TGTGCCTCAAGCTTAGTTGCGGGGGGACCCCCCTACGAGCAGTACTTC. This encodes CASSLVAGGPPYEQYF.